The TCR beta chain described here comes from a study of blood T cell repertoires in COVID-19. As regards this clone: The germline gene is not matched at one end of the junction; a read error may be the cause.

TCRdb keeps only in-frame clones here, not all; method: immunoSEQ multiplex PCR. The table shows over 200,000 clones, with roughly 80% occurring only once. Per the germline V gene, CDR1 is LGHNA and CDR2 is YSLEER. The length of the CDR3 is 15 residues. The sequencing sample was made of peripheral blood. The clonotype comes from a man aged 45-60 years with active or convalescent COVID-19. The chain employs TRBV4-3 and TRBJ1-4; 7 nucleotides align to TRBD1. The CDR3 protein is CARSRQVTGNEKLFF. The CDR3 DNA reads as TGCGCCCGCAGCCGGCAGGTGACAGGGAATGAAAAACTGTTTTTT.